This TCR beta chain was profiled in a study of blood T cell repertoires in COVID-19. Study as a whole: Whether acute or convalescent, the COVID-19 samples came from the United States, Italy and Spain. In each case, the material was cDNA or gDNA derived from T cells, B-cell-depleted T cells, or PBMCs.

Authors' analysis steps: Reference gene primer amplification gave nucleated cell count estimates. This table comes from immunoSEQ multiplex PCR, and its TCRdb copy is limited to in-frame clones, with some not included. V, J and clone size reflect that table, while D and trimming were determined from the DNA. The table shows tens of thousands of clones, with over 85% occurring only once. The CDR3 has 17 amino acids. Germline V gene data show CDR1 as MDHEN and CDR2 as SYDVKM. With 5 bases removed from V and 2 bases from J, the gap between germline ends came to 19 bases. Sequencing used peripheral blood. The V and J genes are TRBV28 and TRBJ1-5, with a possible D match to TRBD1 (5 bases). This TCR derives from a man aged 45-60 years with acute or convalescent COVID-19. The CDR3 here is CASSLPGGGGGNQPQHF. CDR3 DNA sequence: TGTGCCAGCAGTCTCCCCGGGGGTGGTGGCGGCAATCAGCCCCAGCATTTT. Using reference TRBV28 and TRBJ1-5 for the parts outside the CDR3, the full variable domain is DVKVTQSSRYLVKRTGEKVFLECVQDMDHENMFWYRQDPGLGLRLIYFSYDVKMKEKGDIPEGYSVSREKKERFSLILESASTNQTSMYLCASSLPGGGGGNQPQHFGDGTRLSIL.